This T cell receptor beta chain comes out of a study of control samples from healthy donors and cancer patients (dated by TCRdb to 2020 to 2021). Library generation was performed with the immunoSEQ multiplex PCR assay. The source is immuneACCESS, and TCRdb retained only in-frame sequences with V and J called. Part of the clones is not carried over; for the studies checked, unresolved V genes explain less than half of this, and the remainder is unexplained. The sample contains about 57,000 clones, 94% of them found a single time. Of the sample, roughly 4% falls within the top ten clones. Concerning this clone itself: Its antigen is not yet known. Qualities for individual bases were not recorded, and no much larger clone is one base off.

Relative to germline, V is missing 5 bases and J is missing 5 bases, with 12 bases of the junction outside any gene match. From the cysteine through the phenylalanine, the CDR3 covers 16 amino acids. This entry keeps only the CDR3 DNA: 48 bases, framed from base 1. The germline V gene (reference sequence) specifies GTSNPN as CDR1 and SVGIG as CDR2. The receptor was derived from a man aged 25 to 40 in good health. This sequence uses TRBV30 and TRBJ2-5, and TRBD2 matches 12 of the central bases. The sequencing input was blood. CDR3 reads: CAWWPRLAGGHETQYF. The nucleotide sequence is TGTGCCTGGTGGCCGAGGCTAGCGGGAGGGCACGAGACCCAGTACTTC.